One sample yielded the 2 T cell receptor beta chains listed below, sequenced in a study of identical twins. TCRdb used MiXCR to reprocess the 5' RACE reads, holding one entry per CDR3 protein. Here the sample spans some 660,000 distinct CDR3 sequences, about 9.4% being singletons. This sample also appeared in a second study, on yellow fever vaccine responses in identical twins.

Sequenced input: PBMCs. All receptors derive from a woman aged 18 to 35 in good health.

This clonotype was recorded a few times. This chain links TRBV6-1 with TRBJ2-2; unclear D gene. CDR1 MNHNS and CDR2 SASEGT come from the germline V gene. This CDR3 region has 14 residues. V gave up 8 bases and J gave up 0 bases, with 10 bases separating them. CDR3 residues: CASLAVANTGELFF. CDR3 sequence (DNA): TGTGCCAGCCTGGCGGTAGCGAACACCGGGGAGCTGTTTTTT.

The sample holds many counts of this clonotype. This chain connects TRBV5-1 to TRBJ2-2; D may be TRBD1 (5 bases). From germline, CDR1 is SGHRS and CDR2 YFSETQ. Deletions cut 0 bases from V and 7 bases from J, with 10 bases between. The CDR3 extends over 14 amino acids. For the CDR3, the DNA is TGCGCCAGCAGCTTGGAGGGGCCCCACGGGGAGCTGTTTTTT. Encoded protein: CASSLEGPHGELFF.